This is a list of T cell receptor beta chains from one sample in a study of OX40 agonist ivuxolimab in advanced cancers. The table came from immunoSEQ multiplex PCR; TCRdb's copy has only in-frame clones and leaves some out. The sample records about 97,000 clones, about nine tenths being singletons. Sequences were derived from CD4+ or CD8+ T cells sorted from blood, sampled in a trial of the OX40 agonist ivuxolimab. These receptor sequences come from an adult with an advanced solid tumor such as melanoma, head and neck, liver or kidney cancer. The CDR3 runs from the conserved cysteine through the conserved F or W. The D gene is left open where the match is weak.

D gene: TRBD1
V gene: TRBV7-2
CDR3 protein: CASSPTGSSGQYF

D gene: NA
V gene: TRBV12-2
CDR3 protein: CASRLVRRVRYGYTF

D gene: TRBD1
V gene: TRBV5-5
CDR3 protein: CASSRDRQETQYF

D gene: TRBD1
V gene: TRBV18
CDR3 protein: CASSRTGGTGELFF

D gene: NA
V gene: TRBV7-9
CDR3 protein: CAVTGGPINEKLFF

D gene: NA
V gene: TRBV4-2
CDR3 protein: CASSQDTAGSYNEQFF

D gene: NA
V gene: TRBV6-5
CDR3 protein: CASSYSGRGNQPQHF

D gene: NA
V gene: TRBV2
CDR3 protein: CASSLTARAFF

D gene: TRBD1
V gene: TRBV7-6
CDR3 protein: CASSLSRGQTTNEKLFF

D gene: NA
V gene: TRBV30
CDR3 protein: CAWGWPGGRGEEQYF

D gene: TRBD2
V gene: TRBV5-1
CDR3 protein: CASTLAGEETQYF

D gene: NA
V gene: TRBV7-9
CDR3 protein: CASIPRGGQGNEQFF

D gene: NA
V gene: TRBV5-1
CDR3 protein: CASSLLQSNTGELFF

D gene: NA
V gene: TRBV7-8
CDR3 protein: CASSYPIDRSAGELFF

D gene: NA
V gene: TRBV4-3
CDR3 protein: CASSQYAGNTEAFF

D gene: NA
V gene: TRBV7-8
CDR3 protein: CASSLVGLLANSPLHF

D gene: NA
V gene: TRBV19
CDR3 protein: CASTIIGGDGYTF

D gene: TRBD1
V gene: TRBV15
CDR3 protein: CATSPTVDRTNTGELFF

D gene: NA
V gene: TRBV4-2
CDR3 protein: CASSLAQLVTDTQYF

D gene: NA
V gene: TRBV19
CDR3 protein: CASSINVNEQFF

D gene: TRBD2
V gene: TRBV7-9
CDR3 protein: CASSSSGSGMGEQYF

D gene: TRBD2
V gene: TRBV27
CDR3 protein: CASSFVPAGVNTGELFF

D gene: NA
V gene: TRBV7-6
CDR3 protein: CASSLEAGTSTDTQYF

D gene: NA
V gene: TRBV29-1
CDR3 protein: CSVERRGHEYGYTF

D gene: NA
V gene: TRBV18
CDR3 protein: CASSPPEGRETQYF

D gene: NA
V gene: TRBV18
CDR3 protein: CASSNENTQYF

D gene: TRBD1
V gene: TRBV7-9
CDR3 protein: CASSYGTAGANVLTF

D gene: NA
V gene: TRBV5-1
CDR3 protein: CASSLVAGRTEAFF

D gene: NA
V gene: TRBV4-3
CDR3 protein: CASSQATVGYNEQFF

D gene: NA
V gene: TRBV11-1
CDR3 protein: CASSLVWGQNEQFF

D gene: NA
V gene: TRBV11-3
CDR3 protein: CASSPGRGELFF

D gene: TRBD2
V gene: TRBV29-1
CDR3 protein: CSVDQAGFAHNEQFF

D gene: NA
V gene: TRBV2
CDR3 protein: CASTEQGGNQPQHF

D gene: TRBD1
V gene: TRBV7-2
CDR3 protein: CASSRDRKYNEQFF

D gene: TRBD1
V gene: TRBV11-3
CDR3 protein: CASSSPPGTGSKYEQYF

D gene: TRBD1
V gene: TRBV2
CDR3 protein: CASNGQGTGELFF

D gene: NA
V gene: TRBV6-6
CDR3 protein: CASSYSNGPGAYEQYF

D gene: NA
V gene: TRBV7-8
CDR3 protein: CASSPGWFLGEKLFF

D gene: NA
V gene: TRBV4-1
CDR3 protein: CASRDPRARFDTEAFF

D gene: NA
V gene: TRBV9
CDR3 protein: CASSANRGTTEAFF

D gene: TRBD1
V gene: TRBV28
CDR3 protein: CASSLARTGNQPQHF

D gene: NA
V gene: TRBV6-6
CDR3 protein: CASRLQGGYNEQFF

D gene: NA
V gene: TRBV18
CDR3 protein: CASSPGAVPSYGYTF

D gene: NA
V gene: TRBV7-8
CDR3 protein: CASSPRDRSYEQYF

D gene: NA
V gene: TRBV4-1
CDR3 protein: CASSHVAGLGTEAFF

D gene: NA
V gene: TRBV6-5
CDR3 protein: CASHTNTGELFF

D gene: NA
V gene: TRBV7-2
CDR3 protein: CASSLVGRQTNQPQHF

D gene: NA
V gene: TRBV30
CDR3 protein: CAWSPGHSSNQPQHF

D gene: NA
V gene: TRBV5-1
CDR3 protein: CASSLNLYEQYF

D gene: NA
V gene: TRBV5-1
CDR3 protein: CASSPLASSGYGYTF

D gene: TRBD2
V gene: TRBV6-6
CDR3 protein: CASTKTSGGQNEQFF

D gene: NA
V gene: TRBV9
CDR3 protein: CASSVGGDGNTIYF

D gene: NA
V gene: TRBV7-2
CDR3 protein: CASSLVIGKEYGYTF